This TCR beta chain was captured by sequencing in a study of blood T cells in healthy people across ages. This clonotype was counted only a few times. No antigen is known for it. The authors ran a second PCR of about 7 to 11 cycles using a sample-barcoded 5' primer and a J-beta primer mix. TCRdb reprocessed the 5' RACE reads via MiXCR and lists one record per CDR3 protein. The data show roughly 500,000 distinct CDR3 sequences, roughly 28% seen once. Study-level results: For the donors, CMV status was unknown and possibly confounded expanded clonotype changes.

Sequencing used blood. The sequence derives from a woman in her 70s in good health.

The CDR3 bases are TGCAGTGCTAGAGATGCAGGGGAAAAACTGTTTTTT. This translates into CSARDAGEKLFF. The V and J genes are TRBV20-1 and TRBJ1-4, with TRBD1 as a possible D gene (5 bases). With 0 bases removed from V and 8 bases from J, the gap between germline ends came to 7 bases. The CDR3 sequence is 12 residues long. Looked up from germline, CDR1 is DFQATT and CDR2 is SNEGSKA (reference sequence).